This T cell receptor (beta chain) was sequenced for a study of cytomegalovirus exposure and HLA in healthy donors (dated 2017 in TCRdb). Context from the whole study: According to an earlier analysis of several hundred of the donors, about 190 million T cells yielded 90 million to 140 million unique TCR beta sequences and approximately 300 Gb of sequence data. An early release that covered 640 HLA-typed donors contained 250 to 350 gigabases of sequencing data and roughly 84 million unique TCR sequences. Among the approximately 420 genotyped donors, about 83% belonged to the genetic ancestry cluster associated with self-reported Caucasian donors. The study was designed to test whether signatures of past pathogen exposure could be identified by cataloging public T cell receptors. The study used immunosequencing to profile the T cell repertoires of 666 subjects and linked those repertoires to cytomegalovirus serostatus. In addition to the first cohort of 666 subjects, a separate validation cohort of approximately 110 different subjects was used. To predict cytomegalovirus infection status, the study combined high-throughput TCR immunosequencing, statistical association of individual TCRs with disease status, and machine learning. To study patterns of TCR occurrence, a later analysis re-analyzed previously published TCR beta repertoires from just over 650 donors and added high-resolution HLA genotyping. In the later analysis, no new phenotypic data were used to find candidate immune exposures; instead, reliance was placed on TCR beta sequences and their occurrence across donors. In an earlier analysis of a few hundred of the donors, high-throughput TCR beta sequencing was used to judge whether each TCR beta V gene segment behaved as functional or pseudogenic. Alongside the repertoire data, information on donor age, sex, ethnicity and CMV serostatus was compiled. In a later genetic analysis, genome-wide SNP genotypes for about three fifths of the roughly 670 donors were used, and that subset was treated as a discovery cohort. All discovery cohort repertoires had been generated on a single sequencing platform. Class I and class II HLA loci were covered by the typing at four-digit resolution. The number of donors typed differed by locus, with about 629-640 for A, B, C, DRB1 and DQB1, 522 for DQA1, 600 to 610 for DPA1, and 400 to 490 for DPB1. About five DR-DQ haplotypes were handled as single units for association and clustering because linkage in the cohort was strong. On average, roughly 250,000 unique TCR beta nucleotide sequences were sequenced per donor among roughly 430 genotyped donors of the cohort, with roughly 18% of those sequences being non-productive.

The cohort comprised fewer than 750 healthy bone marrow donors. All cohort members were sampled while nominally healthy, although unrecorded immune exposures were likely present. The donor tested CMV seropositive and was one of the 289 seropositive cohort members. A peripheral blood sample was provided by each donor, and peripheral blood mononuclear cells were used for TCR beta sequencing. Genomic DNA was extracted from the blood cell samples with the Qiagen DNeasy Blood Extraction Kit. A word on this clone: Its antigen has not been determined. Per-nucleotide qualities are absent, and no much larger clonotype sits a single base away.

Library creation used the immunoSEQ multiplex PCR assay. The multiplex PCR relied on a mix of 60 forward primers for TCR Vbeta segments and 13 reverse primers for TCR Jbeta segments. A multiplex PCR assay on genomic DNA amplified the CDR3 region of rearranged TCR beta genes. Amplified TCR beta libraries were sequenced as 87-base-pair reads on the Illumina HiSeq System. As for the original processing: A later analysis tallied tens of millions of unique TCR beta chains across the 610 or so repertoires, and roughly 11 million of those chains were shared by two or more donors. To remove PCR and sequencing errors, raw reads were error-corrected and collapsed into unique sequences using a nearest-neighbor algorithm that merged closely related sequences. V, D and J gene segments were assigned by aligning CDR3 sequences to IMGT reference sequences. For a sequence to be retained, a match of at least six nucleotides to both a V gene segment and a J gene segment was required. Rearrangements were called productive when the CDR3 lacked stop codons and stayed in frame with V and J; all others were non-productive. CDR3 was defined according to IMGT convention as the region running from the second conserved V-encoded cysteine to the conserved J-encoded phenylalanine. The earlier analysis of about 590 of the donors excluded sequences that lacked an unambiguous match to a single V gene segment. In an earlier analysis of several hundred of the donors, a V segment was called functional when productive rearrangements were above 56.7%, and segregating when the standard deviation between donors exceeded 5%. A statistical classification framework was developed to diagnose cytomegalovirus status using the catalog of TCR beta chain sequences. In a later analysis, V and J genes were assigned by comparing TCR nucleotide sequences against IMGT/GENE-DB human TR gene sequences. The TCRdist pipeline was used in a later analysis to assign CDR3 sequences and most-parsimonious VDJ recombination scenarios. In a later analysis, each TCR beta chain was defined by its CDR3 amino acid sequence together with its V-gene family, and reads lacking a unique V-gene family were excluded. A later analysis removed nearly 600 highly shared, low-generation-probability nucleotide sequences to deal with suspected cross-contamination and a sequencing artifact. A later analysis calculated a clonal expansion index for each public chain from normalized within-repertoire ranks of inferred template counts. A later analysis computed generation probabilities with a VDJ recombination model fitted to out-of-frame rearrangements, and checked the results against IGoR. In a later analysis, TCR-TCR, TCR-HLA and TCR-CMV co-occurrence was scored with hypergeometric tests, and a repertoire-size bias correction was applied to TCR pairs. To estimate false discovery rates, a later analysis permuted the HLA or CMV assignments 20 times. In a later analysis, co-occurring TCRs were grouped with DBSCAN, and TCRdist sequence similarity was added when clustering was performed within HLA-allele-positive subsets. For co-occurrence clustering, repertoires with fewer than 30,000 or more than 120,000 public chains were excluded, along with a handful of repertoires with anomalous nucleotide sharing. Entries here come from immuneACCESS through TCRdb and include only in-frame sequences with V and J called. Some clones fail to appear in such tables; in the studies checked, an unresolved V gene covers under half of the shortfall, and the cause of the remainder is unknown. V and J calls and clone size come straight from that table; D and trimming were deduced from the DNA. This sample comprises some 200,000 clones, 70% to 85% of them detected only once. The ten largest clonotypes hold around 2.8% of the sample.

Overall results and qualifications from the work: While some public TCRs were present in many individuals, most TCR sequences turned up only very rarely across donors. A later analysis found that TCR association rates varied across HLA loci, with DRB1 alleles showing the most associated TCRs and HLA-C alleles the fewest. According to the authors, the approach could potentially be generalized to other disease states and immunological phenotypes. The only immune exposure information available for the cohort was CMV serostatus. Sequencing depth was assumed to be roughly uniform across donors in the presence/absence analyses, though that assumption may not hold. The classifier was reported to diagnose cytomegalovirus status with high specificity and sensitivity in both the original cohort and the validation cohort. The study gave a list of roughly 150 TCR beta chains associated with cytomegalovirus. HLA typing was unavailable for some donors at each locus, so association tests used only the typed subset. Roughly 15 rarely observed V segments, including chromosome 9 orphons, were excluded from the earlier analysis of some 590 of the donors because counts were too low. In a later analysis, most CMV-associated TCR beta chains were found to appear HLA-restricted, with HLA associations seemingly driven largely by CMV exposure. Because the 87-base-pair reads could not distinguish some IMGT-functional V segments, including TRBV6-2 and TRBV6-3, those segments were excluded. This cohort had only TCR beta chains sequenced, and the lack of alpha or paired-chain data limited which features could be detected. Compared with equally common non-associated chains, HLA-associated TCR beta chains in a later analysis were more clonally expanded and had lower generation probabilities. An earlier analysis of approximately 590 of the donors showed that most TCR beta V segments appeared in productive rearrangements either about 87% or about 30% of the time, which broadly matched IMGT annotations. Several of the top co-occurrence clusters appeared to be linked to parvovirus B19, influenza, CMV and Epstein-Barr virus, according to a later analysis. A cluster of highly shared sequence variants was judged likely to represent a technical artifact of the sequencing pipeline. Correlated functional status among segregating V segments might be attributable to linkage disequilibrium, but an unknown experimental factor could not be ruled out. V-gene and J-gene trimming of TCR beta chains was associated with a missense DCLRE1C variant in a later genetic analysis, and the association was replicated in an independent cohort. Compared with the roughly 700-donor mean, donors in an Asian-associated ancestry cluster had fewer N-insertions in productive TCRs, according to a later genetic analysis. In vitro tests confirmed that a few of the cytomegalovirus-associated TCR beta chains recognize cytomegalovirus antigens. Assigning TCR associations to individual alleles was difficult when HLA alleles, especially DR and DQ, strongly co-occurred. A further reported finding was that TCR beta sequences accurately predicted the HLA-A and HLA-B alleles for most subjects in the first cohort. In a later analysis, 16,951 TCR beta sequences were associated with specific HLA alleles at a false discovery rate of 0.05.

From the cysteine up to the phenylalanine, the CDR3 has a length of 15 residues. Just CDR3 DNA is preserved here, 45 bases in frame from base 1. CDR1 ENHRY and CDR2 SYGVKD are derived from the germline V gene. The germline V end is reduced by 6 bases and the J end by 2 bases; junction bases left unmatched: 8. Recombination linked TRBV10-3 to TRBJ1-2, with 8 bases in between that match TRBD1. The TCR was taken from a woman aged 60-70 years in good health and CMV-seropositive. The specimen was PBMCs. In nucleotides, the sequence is TGTGCCATCAGGAGTGACAGGGGAGGGAACTATGGCTACACCTTC. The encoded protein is CAIRSDRGGNYGYTF.